The clone carrying this TCR beta chain occurred a few times. Its antigen is not known. The sample is drawn from a study of CD8 T cells in ankylosing spondylitis. Construction of TCR beta libraries was performed using quantitative 5'-RACE with molecular barcodes. One entry per CDR3 protein, called by TCRdb with MiXCR from the 5' RACE reads. This table holds a few hundred thousand distinct CDR3 sequences, approximately 17% found once. This CDR3 comprises 22 residues. With V trimmed by 3 bases and J by 0 bases, 15 bases remained unmatched. Study-level points and caveats: A motif of 7 to 9 highly homologous TCR beta variants was seen as apparently characteristic of ankylosing spondylitis blood.

This sequence was found in a male donor with ankylosing spondylitis. The rearrangement links TRBV12-3 or TRBV12-4 to TRBJ2-1; 15 bases match TRBD2. The sequencing input was blood, either unsorted or a sorted T cell fraction (not recorded which). CDR3 coding DNA: TGTGCCAGCAGTTTCGGGGCCACCTGGACTAGCGGGAGGGGAAGCTCCTACAATGAGCAGTTCTTC. Its protein is CASSFGATWTSGRGSSYNEQFF.